Listed below are T cell receptor beta chains from one sample, sequenced in a study of T-cell memory formation after mild COVID-19. TCRdb redid the calling of the 5' RACE reads with MiXCR, one entry per CDR3 protein. The top ten hold around 41% of the sample, which has approximately 82,000 distinct CDR3 sequences, about 13% seen once. The sequenced material came from PBMCs or a T cell subset sorted from them (not recorded which). Every receptor here comes from a man aged 18 to 30 who had mild COVID-19 (a few samples of this study predate the infection). Cell type and time point are not known. The conserved cysteine and the conserved F or W are not part of the CDR3 here. The order of the fields is V gene, D gene, J gene, CDR3 protein. D genes are given only for firm matches.

v_call: TRBV6-5
d_call: TRBD1
j_call: TRBJ1-2
cdr3_aa: ASSPGTEDGYT

v_call: TRBV6-6
d_call: -
j_call: TRBJ1-3
cdr3_aa: ASSYSMLEGNTIY

v_call: TRBV20-1
d_call: -
j_call: TRBJ2-2
cdr3_aa: SAEGPTRLKELF

v_call: TRBV7-3
d_call: TRBD1
j_call: TRBJ2-2
cdr3_aa: ASSLIGTVNTGELF

v_call: TRBV13
d_call: TRBD2
j_call: TRBJ2-1
cdr3_aa: ASSWGAGAYNEQF

v_call: TRBV12-5
d_call: -
j_call: TRBJ2-7
cdr3_aa: ASGLGQGEYEQY

v_call: TRBV5-1
d_call: -
j_call: TRBJ2-2
cdr3_aa: ASSPEPGIGELF

v_call: TRBV7-9
d_call: TRBD1
j_call: TRBJ1-2
cdr3_aa: ASSSNSGTGSSGRGYT

v_call: TRBV6-5
d_call: TRBD1
j_call: TRBJ1-1
cdr3_aa: ASSYAGQGVEAF

v_call: TRBV4-3
d_call: -
j_call: TRBJ1-2
cdr3_aa: ASSQDGRVNGYT

v_call: TRBV7-9
d_call: -
j_call: TRBJ2-7
cdr3_aa: ASSLQSFSYEQY

v_call: TRBV12-3/TRBV12-4
d_call: TRBD1
j_call: TRBJ1-4
cdr3_aa: ASTSDRLGEKLF

v_call: TRBV7-3
d_call: -
j_call: TRBJ2-3
cdr3_aa: ASTSGGRDTQY

v_call: TRBV5-1
d_call: TRBD1
j_call: TRBJ1-1
cdr3_aa: ASSWGDSSHTEAF

v_call: TRBV12-3/TRBV12-4
d_call: TRBD1
j_call: TRBJ2-1
cdr3_aa: ASTPERGLDNEQF

v_call: TRBV7-9
d_call: -
j_call: TRBJ2-7
cdr3_aa: ASSPQSVAGDYEQY

v_call: TRBV5-1
d_call: -
j_call: TRBJ2-1
cdr3_aa: ASSTTGLGNEQF

v_call: TRBV12-3/TRBV12-4
d_call: -
j_call: TRBJ2-3
cdr3_aa: ASSLVSAGDTQY

v_call: TRBV9
d_call: -
j_call: TRBJ2-3
cdr3_aa: ASSSNFGQGTDTQY

v_call: TRBV6-6
d_call: -
j_call: TRBJ1-1
cdr3_aa: ASGDGPRPQGYQAF

v_call: TRBV3-1
d_call: -
j_call: TRBJ2-1
cdr3_aa: ASSYTGYNEQF

v_call: TRBV10-1
d_call: TRBD2
j_call: TRBJ2-1
cdr3_aa: ASKESGGNEQF

v_call: TRBV9
d_call: TRBD1
j_call: TRBJ1-1
cdr3_aa: ASSEPPGTGSEAF

v_call: TRBV20-1
d_call: -
j_call: TRBJ2-7
cdr3_aa: SAVRGTSYEQY

v_call: TRBV7-2
d_call: -
j_call: TRBJ1-4
cdr3_aa: ASSLRGYATNEKLF

v_call: TRBV6-2/TRBV6-3
d_call: -
j_call: TRBJ2-5
cdr3_aa: ASSTGTAFGETQY

v_call: TRBV29-1
d_call: -
j_call: TRBJ1-2
cdr3_aa: SVVTGSGYGYT

v_call: TRBV7-9
d_call: TRBD2
j_call: TRBJ2-5
cdr3_aa: ASSPRTSGGIRETQY

v_call: TRBV18
d_call: -
j_call: TRBJ2-1
cdr3_aa: ASSPVRGEQF

v_call: TRBV4-3
d_call: -
j_call: TRBJ2-4
cdr3_aa: ASSEETGGAKNIQY

v_call: TRBV4-1
d_call: -
j_call: TRBJ1-2
cdr3_aa: ASSQGLTERANYGYT

v_call: TRBV7-9
d_call: TRBD2
j_call: TRBJ2-1
cdr3_aa: ASSLDLAGGPGNEQF

v_call: TRBV4-2
d_call: -
j_call: TRBJ2-7
cdr3_aa: ASSQEAGNYEQY

v_call: TRBV12-3/TRBV12-4
d_call: -
j_call: TRBJ1-1
cdr3_aa: ASSRRVQLEAF

v_call: TRBV7-6
d_call: -
j_call: TRBJ2-3
cdr3_aa: ASSNRDRGTDTQY

v_call: TRBV7-9
d_call: TRBD1
j_call: TRBJ2-2
cdr3_aa: ASSARDRNTGELF

v_call: TRBV2
d_call: TRBD2
j_call: TRBJ2-1
cdr3_aa: ATSGLAVYNEQF

v_call: TRBV6-5
d_call: -
j_call: TRBJ2-7
cdr3_aa: ASSYTFPRDSYEQY

v_call: TRBV4-1
d_call: -
j_call: TRBJ2-2
cdr3_aa: ASSRERVSTGELF

v_call: TRBV5-1
d_call: TRBD2
j_call: TRBJ2-1
cdr3_aa: ASSSSGGAYDEQF

v_call: TRBV6-2/TRBV6-3
d_call: -
j_call: TRBJ1-5
cdr3_aa: ASQRSPYSNQPQH

v_call: TRBV7-9
d_call: -
j_call: TRBJ2-7
cdr3_aa: ASSFIGDPSSYEQY

v_call: TRBV4-1
d_call: -
j_call: TRBJ1-2
cdr3_aa: ASSQEGYGYT

v_call: TRBV20-1
d_call: -
j_call: TRBJ1-1
cdr3_aa: SASPMKQQNTEAF

v_call: TRBV7-8
d_call: TRBD1
j_call: TRBJ2-5
cdr3_aa: ASSLTGGRQETQY

v_call: TRBV10-3
d_call: TRBD1
j_call: TRBJ1-6
cdr3_aa: AIRDRGESSYNSPLH

v_call: TRBV29-1
d_call: -
j_call: TRBJ1-1
cdr3_aa: SVGGSTPRRAF

v_call: TRBV7-8
d_call: TRBD1
j_call: TRBJ2-3
cdr3_aa: ASSGHPGQGPDTQY

v_call: TRBV7-2
d_call: -
j_call: TRBJ2-2
cdr3_aa: ASSSVAGGELF

v_call: TRBV7-9
d_call: -
j_call: TRBJ2-3
cdr3_aa: ASSLPVPTDTQY

v_call: TRBV5-5
d_call: -
j_call: TRBJ2-7
cdr3_aa: ASMGVAGLGEQY

v_call: TRBV4-3
d_call: -
j_call: TRBJ1-6
cdr3_aa: ASSQGLQGYNSPLH

v_call: TRBV4-2
d_call: -
j_call: TRBJ1-1
cdr3_aa: ASSYTTGPTEAF

v_call: TRBV19
d_call: -
j_call: TRBJ1-1
cdr3_aa: ASSTTGLNTEAF